This T cell receptor (beta chain) was recorded in a study of T cell responses to AZD1222 COVID-19 vaccine. Regarding the study as a whole: Donors were mostly white British, more females; clonal diversity possibly underestimated.

About this clone itself: What it binds is unknown.

V was pared by 4 bases and J by 6 bases, with 11 bases between. Germline CDR1 MNHEY, CDR2 SMNVEV (reference sequence). This CDR3 is built from 13 residues. TCRdb's table, derived via immunoSEQ multiplex PCR, lists solely in-frame clones and lacks some. The table shows approximately 82,000 clones, with 70% to 90% occurring only once. This rearrangement joins TRBV27 to TRBJ2-3; D unresolved. Material: peripheral blood, obtained on day 0 of AZD1222 vaccination. The TCR comes from an adult in good health. The CDR3 loop is CASSWRAWDTQYF. In DNA form, the CDR3 reads TGTGCCAGCAGTTGGCGAGCGTGGGATACGCAGTATTTT.